Each of the 30 T cell receptor beta chains below was sequenced from the same sample in a study of post-analysis software for immune sequencing data. General study results and limits: Relative to controls, patients had roughly five TRBV segments at higher frequency, with TRBV5-6, TRBV5-1 and TRBV20-1 among these.

The authors incorporated unique molecular identifiers into the TCR beta cDNA libraries. TCRdb re-derived calls from the PCR reads in MiXCR, one entry per CDR3 protein. This sample has roughly 800,000 distinct CDR3 sequences; roughly 50% occur once, and the top ten carry approximately 4.4%. No cognate antigen is known for these TCRs. The sequenced sample was blood. The receptors were gathered from a girl aged 5-17 years with multiple sclerosis.

This clonotype was seen a few times. DNA for the CDR3: TGCAGTGCCCCGGGACTCCTCGGGGAGACCCAGTACTTC. Encoded protein: CSAPGLLGETQYF. The chain carries TRBV20-1 and TRBJ2-5; possibly TRBD2 for D (6 bases). The CDR3 covers 13 residues. Trimming removed 6 bases at V and 5 bases at J, with 16 bases between. The V gene's germline CDR1 is DFQATT and CDR2 SNEGSKA (reference sequence).

The chain uses TRBV20-1 and TRBJ2-7; D is ambiguous. Germline lookup yields CDR1 DFQATT and CDR2 SNEGSKA (reference sequence). Trimming left V 3 bases short and J 0 bases short, with 9 bases between. The CDR3 has 13 residues. CDR3 sequence: CSARVGPSYEQYF. CDR3 coding DNA: TGCAGTGCTAGGGTCGGTCCCTCCTACGAGCAGTACTTC.

This clonotype was seen many times. The CDR3 DNA reads as TGTGCCAGCAGTTTAGGGCAGACTAACTATGGCTACACCTTC. Translated: CASSLGQTNYGYTF. The rearrangement joins TRBV12-3 or TRBV12-4 to TRBJ1-2; no definite D call. The CDR3 sequence is 14 residues long. V lost 1 base and J 0 bases, leaving 6 bases between the germline ends.

The chain joins TRBV20-1 to TRBJ1-2; the D is unclear. Germline V CDR1 and CDR2: DFQATT, SNEGSKA (reference sequence). The CDR3 is 14 amino acids. Between the trimmed V and J ends, which lost 1 base and 2 bases, there was a span of 11 bases. CDR3 protein: CSARAPATNYGYTF. As DNA, the CDR3 is TGCAGTGCTAGAGCACCGGCAACGAACTATGGCTACACCTTC.

The genes are TRBV27 and TRBJ2-3, with D unclear. CDR3 length: 17 residues. Germline V lookup: CDR1 MNHEY, CDR2 SMNVEV (reference sequence). Trimming cost V 3 bases and J 4 bases, with 20 bases left between them. The CDR3 protein is CASSFGSGHRPADTQYF. CDR3 sequence (DNA): TGTGCCAGCAGTTTTGGATCGGGCCACCGGCCGGCAGATACGCAGTATTTT.

This sequence joins TRBV5-1 and TRBJ2-1, with TRBD2 matching over 7 bases. The CDR3 runs 17 residues. CDR1 is SGHRS, CDR2 YFSETQ, per germline. The J segment lost 3 bases and the V segment lost 3 bases, leaving 12 bases of the junction unmatched. The CDR3 DNA is TGCGCCAGCAGCTCCTTGCCTACTAGCGTAGGCTACAATGAGCAGTTCTTC. Protein: CASSSLPTSVGYNEQFF.

The chain carries TRBV7-8 and TRBJ2-3; TRBD2 aligns across 8 bases. This CDR3 has 17 residues. Germline V gene lookup returns CDR1 SGHVS and CDR2 FQNEAQ. V was clipped by 4 bases and J by 0 bases; unmatched bases: 9. The CDR3 DNA is TGTGCCAGCAGCTCGCCCGGGGCTAGCGGGAGCACAGATACGCAGTATTTT. It is translated as CASSSPGASGSTDTQYF.

The chain uses TRBV29-1 and TRBJ2-1; the D gene is possibly TRBD2 (6 bases). The V gene lost 1 base and the J gene lost 2 bases, with 12 bases spanning the gap. From germline, CDR1 is SQVTM and CDR2 ANQGSEA. The CDR3 contains 15 residues. The chain's CDR3 is CSVEGAGWTYNEQFF. In DNA form, the CDR3 reads TGCAGCGTTGAAGGGGCGGGGTGGACCTACAATGAGCAGTTCTTC.

The chain is built from TRBV5-1 and TRBJ2-7; 8 positions match TRBD2. Germline trimming cut 4 bases from V and 0 bases from J; bases unmatched to any gene: 6. The CDR3 has 15 amino acids. Germline CDR1 reads SGHRS; CDR2 reads YFSETQ. The CDR3 DNA follows: TGCGCCAGCAGCAAGACTAGCGATAGCTCCTACGAGCAGTACTTC. Translating it yields CASSKTSDSSYEQYF.

The chain links TRBV5-1 to TRBJ2-1; maybe TRBD1 (5 bases). Germline-derived CDR1 and CDR2 are SGHRS and YFSETQ. V shed 5 bases and J shed 7 bases, with 10 bases lying between them. The CDR3 is made up of 12 amino acids. CDR3 residues: CASRQAVNEQFF. CDR3 nucleotide sequence: TGCGCCAGCAGACAGGCGGTAAATGAGCAGTTCTTC.

The V call is TRBV29-1, the J call TRBJ2-7, with 10 bases fitting TRBD1. The CDR3 is 15 amino acids. Looked up from germline, CDR1 is SQVTM and CDR2 is ANQGSEA. The junction had 10 bases not matched to a gene; V was cut back by 5 bases and J by 3 bases. This CDR3 reads CSVFFRDRGYYEQYF. The DNA for the CDR3 is TGCAGCGTTTTTTTTCGGGACAGGGGATACTACGAGCAGTACTTC.

In DNA form, the CDR3 reads TGCGCCAGCAGCCCTGTGACCGGGACTAGCAACTACGAGCAGTACTTC. It specifies CASSPVTGTSNYEQYF. This chain links TRBV5-1 with TRBJ2-5; 9 bases align to TRBD2. Gene TRBJ2-7 matches the end of the DNA better, so the J call may be wrong. The length of the CDR3 is 16 residues. Germline V CDR1 and CDR2: SGHRS, YFSETQ.

In the case of this clonotype: The final CDR3 position lacks the conserved phenylalanine or tryptophan, pointing to a likely read error. The chain is built from TRBV20-1 and TRBJ2-1, with 10 bases lining up with TRBD2. With V trimmed by 5 bases and J by 8 bases, 9 bases remained unmatched. CDR3 length: 14 residues. Germline V CDR1 and CDR2: DFQATT, SNEGSKA (reference sequence). The CDR3 loop is CSALKAGGRDEQFL. The DNA of the CDR3 is TGCAGTGCTCTGAAAGCGGGGGGGCGGGATGAGCAGTTCTTG.

This chain joins TRBV20-1 and TRBJ2-6, with TRBD1 as a possible D gene (5 bases). The CDR3 is 14 residues long. V was clipped by 5 bases and J by 0 bases, with 8 bases between them. CDR1 is DFQATT and CDR2 is SNEGSKA in the germline V gene (reference sequence). In DNA, the CDR3 is TGCAGTGCTTTCGACAGCTCTGGGGCCAACGTCCTGACTTTC. This gives the protein CSAFDSSGANVLTF.

The rearrangement joins TRBV25-1 to TRBJ2-5; TRBD1 matches 7 bases. This CDR3 comprises 16 residues. Unmatched junction bases numbered 8, after V lost 0 bases and J lost 4 bases. Germline V gene data show CDR1 as MGHDK and CDR2 as SYGVNS. CDR3 in amino acids: CASSEYSTGVGETQYF. As DNA, the CDR3 is TGTGCCAGCAGTGAATATTCCACAGGGGTGGGAGAGACCCAGTACTTC. Complete variable domain (other parts from reference TRBV25-1 and TRBJ2-5): EADIYQTPRYLVIGTGKKITLECSQTMGHDKMYWYQQDPGMELHLIHYSYGVNSTEKGDLSSESTVSRIRTEHFPLTLESARPSHTSQYLCASSEYSTGVGETQYFGPGTRLLVL.

The chain uses TRBV20-1 and TRBJ2-5; 8 nucleotides agree with TRBD1. The germline CDR1 and CDR2 sequences are DFQATT and SNEGSKA (reference sequence). Unmatched junction bases numbered 11, after V lost 3 bases and J lost 5 bases. The CDR3 extends over 15 amino acids. The CDR3 DNA reads TGCAGTGCTAGCACCCAGCGACAGGGGTGGGAGACCCAGTACTTC. It specifies CSASTQRQGWETQYF.

The DNA of the CDR3 is TGTGCCAGCTCACCAAGCGTCACTCAAGAGACCCAGTACTTC. Amino acid sequence: CASSPSVTQETQYF. The rearrangement uses TRBV18 and TRBJ2-5; no clear D. The CDR3 is 14 residues long. The germline V gene has CDR1 KGHSH and CDR2 LQKENI. Trimming removed 2 bases from V and 2 bases from J, with 9 bases in between.

The chain links TRBV20-1 to TRBJ2-7; D gene ambiguous. V lost 0 bases, J lost 7 bases, and 19 bases lay in between. The germline gives CDR1 DFQATT, CDR2 SNEGSKA (reference sequence). The CDR3 extends over 15 amino acids. The CDR3 DNA reads TGCAGTGCTAGAGATTTCGGTCTTCTAGAGAAGGAGCAGTACTTC. Its translation: CSARDFGLLEKEQYF.

This chain joins TRBV7-9 and TRBJ2-5, with TRBD2 matching over 9 bases. Looked up from germline, CDR1 is SEHNR and CDR2 is FQNEAQ (reference sequence). The CDR3 consists of 16 residues. The trim removed 3 bases at V and 2 bases at J, leaving 7 bases unmatched. CDR3 in DNA: TGTGCCAGCAGCTTTTCTAGCGGGGCTAGACAAGAGACCCAGTACTTC. This encodes CASSFSSGARQETQYF.

This clonotype was seen a handful of times. This chain links TRBV20-1 with TRBJ2-5, with a weak D call TRBD1 (5 bases). The V end was cut by 1 base, the J end by 0 bases, with 6 bases between. The CDR3 covers 13 residues. Germline assignment: CDR1 DFQATT and CDR2 SNEGSKA (reference sequence). This CDR3 reads CSARGRDQETQYF. CDR3 DNA sequence: TGCAGTGCTAGAGGCAGGGACCAAGAGACCCAGTACTTC.

The V and J genes are TRBV20-1 and TRBJ2-7; D gene unclear. From germline, CDR1 is DFQATT and CDR2 SNEGSKA (reference sequence). V was pared by 2 bases and J by 0 bases, with 8 bases between. CDR3 size: 13 residues. CDR3 sequence (DNA): TGCAGTGCTAGAACACACCACTCCTACGAGCAGTACTTC. Protein sequence: CSARTHHSYEQYF.

This clonotype was counted only a few times. The CDR3 loop is CASSGDRAFF. CDR3 nucleotide sequence: TGCGCCAGCAGTGGGGATCGGGCTTTCTTT. This chain uses TRBV10-2 with TRBJ1-1; D ambiguous. CDR3 length equals 10 residues. From germline, CDR1 is WSHSY and CDR2 SAAADI. Trimming left V 4 bases short and J 11 bases short, with 8 bases between.

The chain links TRBV10-3 to TRBJ2-3; D possibly matches TRBD1 or TRBD2 (5 bases each). Germline V CDR1 and CDR2: ENHRY, SYGVKD. Between the trimmed V and J ends, which lost 6 bases and 2 bases, there was a span of 15 bases. The CDR3 length is 15 residues. CDR3 in amino acids: CAIRPGTISTDTQYF. DNA of the CDR3: TGTGCCATCAGGCCCGGGACCATCTCCACAGATACGCAGTATTTT.

This rearrangement joins TRBV6-5 to TRBJ2-1; D not resolved. CDR1 and CDR2 (germline): MNHEY, SVGAGI. The CDR3 has 12 residues. V was cut by 2 bases and J by 10 bases, with 9 bases left in between. The chain's CDR3 is CASSYGRVEQFF. As DNA, the CDR3 is TGTGCCAGCAGTTACGGGCGAGTCGAGCAGTTCTTC.

This chain's CDR3 is CASSVELVGSNQPQHF. The CDR3 DNA sequence: TGTGCCAGCAGCGTAGAGTTGGTAGGAAGCAATCAGCCCCAGCATTTT. This chain joins TRBV9 and TRBJ1-5, with unresolved D. Germline V gene lookup returns CDR1 SGDLS and CDR2 YYNGEE. The CDR3 sequence is 16 residues long. V lost 0 bases and J lost 1, with 11 bases in between.

The genes are TRBV5-1 and TRBJ2-1, with D perhaps being TRBD1 or TRBD2 (6 bases each). Germline assignment: CDR1 SGHRS and CDR2 YFSETQ. Trimming removed 4 bases from V and 2 bases from J, with 19 bases in between. This CDR3 is built from 17 residues. The CDR3 is CASSPGAGRLAYNEQFF. The CDR3 nucleotides read TGCGCCAGCAGCCCGGGGGCGGGGAGGTTAGCCTACAATGAGCAGTTCTTC.

J is TRBJ2-3 and V is TRBV7-8; 8 bases are shared with TRBD2. Germline CDR1 reads SGHVS; CDR2 reads FQNEAQ. V was clipped by 8 bases and J by 8 bases; unmatched bases: 15. The CDR3 is 15 amino acids. CDR3 coding DNA: TGTGCCAGCGAAGGATACTCGGGGGGGCGCGGTACGCAGTATTTT. It is translated as CASEGYSGGRGTQYF.

The chain carries TRBV27 and TRBJ2-4, with 7 bases lining up with TRBD1. Gene TRBJ2-7 matches the end of the DNA better, so the J call may be wrong. The CDR3 spans 17 residues. From germline, CDR1 is MNHEY and CDR2 SMNVEV (reference sequence). DNA of the CDR3: TGTGCCAGCAGTTTACTACAAGACAGGGATTATTCCTACGAGCAGTACTTC. It specifies CASSLLQDRDYSYEQYF.

Only a few counts were recorded for this clonotype. The chain links TRBV7-2 to TRBJ2-3, with D possibly TRBD1 on 6 matching bases. V gave up 5 bases and J gave up 4 bases, with 10 bases separating them. This CDR3 has 13 amino acids. Germline values: CDR1 SGHTA, CDR2 FQGNSA. This CDR3 reads CASSNGQPDTQYF. The CDR3 DNA sequence: TGTGCCAGCAGCAACGGACAGCCAGATACGCAGTATTTT.

The J gene is TRBJ2-1, the V gene TRBV7-2, with 8 bases lining up with TRBD1. The junction had 7 bases not matched to a gene; V was cut back by 2 bases and J by 4 bases. Germline CDR1 and CDR2: SGHTA and FQGNSA. The CDR3 runs to 16 residues. This chain's CDR3 is CASSLSTGGWYNEQFF. For the CDR3, the DNA is TGTGCCAGCAGCTTAAGTACAGGGGGATGGTACAATGAGCAGTTCTTC.